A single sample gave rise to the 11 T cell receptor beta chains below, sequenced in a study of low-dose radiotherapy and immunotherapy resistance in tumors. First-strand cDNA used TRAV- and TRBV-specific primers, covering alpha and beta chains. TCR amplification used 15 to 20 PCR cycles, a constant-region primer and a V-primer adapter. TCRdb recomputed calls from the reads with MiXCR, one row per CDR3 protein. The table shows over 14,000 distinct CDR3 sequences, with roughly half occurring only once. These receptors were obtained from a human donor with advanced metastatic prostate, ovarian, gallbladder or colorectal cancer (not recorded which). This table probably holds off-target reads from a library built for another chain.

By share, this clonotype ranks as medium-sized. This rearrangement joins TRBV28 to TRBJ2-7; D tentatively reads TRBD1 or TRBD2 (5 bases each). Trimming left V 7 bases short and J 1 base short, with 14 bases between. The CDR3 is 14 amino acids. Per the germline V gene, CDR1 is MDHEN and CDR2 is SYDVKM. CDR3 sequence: CASTTPGGSYEQYF. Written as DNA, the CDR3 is TGTGCCAGCACCACACCTGGGGGTTCCTACGAGCAGTACTTC.

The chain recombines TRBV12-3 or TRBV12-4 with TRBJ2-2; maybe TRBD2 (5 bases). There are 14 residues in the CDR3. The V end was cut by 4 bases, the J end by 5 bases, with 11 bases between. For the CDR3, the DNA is TGTGCCAGCAGTTCAACTAGACGTACCGGGGAGCTGTTTTTT. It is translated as CASSSTRRTGELFF.

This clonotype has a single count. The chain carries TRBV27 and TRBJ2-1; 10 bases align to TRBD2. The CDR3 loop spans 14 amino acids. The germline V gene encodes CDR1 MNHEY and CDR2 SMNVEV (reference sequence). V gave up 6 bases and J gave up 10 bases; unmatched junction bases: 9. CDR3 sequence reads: CASRLLAGGGEQFF. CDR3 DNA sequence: TGTGCCAGCAGACTATTAGCGGGAGGAGGAGAGCAGTTCTTC.

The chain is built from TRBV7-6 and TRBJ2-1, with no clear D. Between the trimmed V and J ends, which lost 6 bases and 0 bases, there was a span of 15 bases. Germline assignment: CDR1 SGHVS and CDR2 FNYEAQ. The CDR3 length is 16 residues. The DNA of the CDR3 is TGTGCCAGCAGTCCCGGAGACCGCCGCTCCTACAATGAGCAGTTCTTC. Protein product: CASSPGDRRSYNEQFF.

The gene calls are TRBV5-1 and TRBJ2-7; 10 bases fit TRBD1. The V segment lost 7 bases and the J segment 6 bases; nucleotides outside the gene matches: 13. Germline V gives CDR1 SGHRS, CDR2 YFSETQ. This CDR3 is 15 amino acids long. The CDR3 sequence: CASRRGGTGVAEQYF. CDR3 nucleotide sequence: TGCGCCAGCCGAAGAGGCGGGACAGGGGTCGCCGAGCAGTACTTC.

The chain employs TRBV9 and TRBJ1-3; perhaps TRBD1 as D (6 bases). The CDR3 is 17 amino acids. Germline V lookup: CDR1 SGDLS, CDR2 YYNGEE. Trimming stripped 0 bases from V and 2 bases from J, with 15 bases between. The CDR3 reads CASSVEAGAGAGNTIYF. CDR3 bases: TGTGCCAGCAGCGTAGAGGCGGGGGCTGGCGCTGGAAACACCATATATTTT.

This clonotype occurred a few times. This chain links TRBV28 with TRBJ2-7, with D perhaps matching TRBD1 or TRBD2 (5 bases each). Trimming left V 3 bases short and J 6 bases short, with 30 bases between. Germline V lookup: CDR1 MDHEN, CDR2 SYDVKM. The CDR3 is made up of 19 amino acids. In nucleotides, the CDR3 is TGTGCCAGCAGTTTGGCTTCCGGTCGGGGCAGTACCTATCTCACCGAGCAGTACTTC. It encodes CASSLASGRGSTYLTEQYF.

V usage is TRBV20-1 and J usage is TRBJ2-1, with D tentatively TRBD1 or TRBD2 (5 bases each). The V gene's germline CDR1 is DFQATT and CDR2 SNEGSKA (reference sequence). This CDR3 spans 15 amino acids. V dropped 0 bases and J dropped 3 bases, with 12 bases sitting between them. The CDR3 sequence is CSARDSGTYYNEQFF. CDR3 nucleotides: TGCAGTGCTAGAGATTCCGGGACCTACTACAATGAGCAGTTCTTC.

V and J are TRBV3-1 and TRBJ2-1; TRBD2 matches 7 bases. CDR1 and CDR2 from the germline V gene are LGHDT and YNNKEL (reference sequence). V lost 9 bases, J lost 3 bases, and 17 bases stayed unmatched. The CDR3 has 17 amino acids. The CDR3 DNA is TGTGCCAGTTCGTGGTTCCGGGCGCGGGAGAGCTACAATGAGCAGTTCTTC. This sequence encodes CASSWFRARESYNEQFF.

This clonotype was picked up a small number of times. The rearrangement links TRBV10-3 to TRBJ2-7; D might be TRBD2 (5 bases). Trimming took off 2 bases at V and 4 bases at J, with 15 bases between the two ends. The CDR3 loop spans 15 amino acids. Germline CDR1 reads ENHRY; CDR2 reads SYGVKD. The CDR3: CAISEPEKRVYEQYF. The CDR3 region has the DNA TGTGCCATCAGTGAGCCGGAGAAGAGGGTGTACGAGCAGTACTTC.

Written as DNA, the CDR3 is TGTGCCAGCAGTTTACTCCCGGTCGGGCCTGGAAACACCATATATTTT. It yields the protein CASSLLPVGPGNTIYF. The chain couples TRBV27 to TRBJ1-3; unclear D gene. The germline CDR1 and CDR2 sequences are MNHEY and SMNVEV (reference sequence). V lost 2 bases to trimming and J lost 2 bases, with 13 bases between them. CDR3 length equals 16 residues.